This T cell receptor beta chain was found in a study of T-cell reconstitution after alpha-beta-depleted transplantation in children. Whole-study findings and limits: In some patients, recipient T cells and intrathymic progenitors surviving conditioning explained high day-60 diversity. By one year post-transplant, T-cell counts and diversity largely arose from T cells that were newly produced. Several hundred expanded graft clones reportedly were the source of alpha-beta T cells about two months after transplant.

Preparation of the TCRbeta library involved a method that used unique molecular identifiers. TCRdb re-derived calls from the PCR reads in MiXCR, one entry per CDR3 protein. The repertoire holds 60,000 to 100,000 distinct CDR3 sequences, with 15% to 20% as singletons. A word on this clonotype: Its target is not known.

The germline V and J ends were trimmed by 0 bases and 5 bases, with 13 bases remaining between them. This CDR3 region has 16 residues. The sequencing here drew on PBMCs, mostly from graft donor cells, taken 360 days after TCRalphabeta/CD19-depleted stem cell transplant. V usage is TRBV12-3 or TRBV12-4 and J usage is TRBJ2-2; D ambiguous. The receptor's source is a male patient aged 2-15 years who had a stem cell transplant for acute lymphoblastic leukemia, so the T cells may come from the graft donor. The CDR3, as DNA: TGTGCCAGCAGTTTAGCTTCTTCTTCGGGTACCGGGGAGCTGTTTTTT. Amino acids: CASSLASSSGTGELFF.